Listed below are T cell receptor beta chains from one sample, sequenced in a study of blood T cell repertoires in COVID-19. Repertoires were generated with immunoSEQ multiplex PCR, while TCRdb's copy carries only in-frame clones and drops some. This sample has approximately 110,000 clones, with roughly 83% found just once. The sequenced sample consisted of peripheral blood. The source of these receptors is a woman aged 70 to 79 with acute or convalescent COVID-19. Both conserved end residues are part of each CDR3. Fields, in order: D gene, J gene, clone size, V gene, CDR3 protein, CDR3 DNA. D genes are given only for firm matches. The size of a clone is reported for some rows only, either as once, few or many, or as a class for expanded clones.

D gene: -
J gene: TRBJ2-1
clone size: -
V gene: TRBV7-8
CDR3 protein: CASSLGGFSSYNEQFF
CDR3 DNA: TGTGCCAGCAGCTTAGGCGGTTTTAGCTCCTACAATGAGCAGTTCTTC

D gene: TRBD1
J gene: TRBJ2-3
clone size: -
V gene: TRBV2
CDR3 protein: CASSWGQGGTDTQYF
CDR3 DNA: TGTGCCAGCAGTTGGGGACAGGGGGGGACAGATACGCAGTATTTT

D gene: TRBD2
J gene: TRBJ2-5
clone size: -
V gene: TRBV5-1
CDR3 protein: CASSLAGRQETQYF
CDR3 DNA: TGCGCCAGCAGCCTAGCGGGACGTCAAGAGACCCAGTACTTC

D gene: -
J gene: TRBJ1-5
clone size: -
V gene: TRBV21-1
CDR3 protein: CASSKKPGGRQPQHF
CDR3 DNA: TGTGCCAGCAGCAAAAAGCCGGGGGGCCGTCAGCCCCAGCATTTT

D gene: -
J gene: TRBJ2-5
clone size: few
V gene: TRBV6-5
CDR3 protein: CASSRGGPPETQYF
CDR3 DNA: TGTGCCAGCAGTAGGGGGGGCCCCCCGGAGACCCAGTACTTC

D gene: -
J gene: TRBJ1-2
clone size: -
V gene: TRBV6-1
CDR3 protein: CASSEGPANYGYTF
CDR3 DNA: TGTGCCAGCAGTGAAGGGCCAGCTAACTATGGCTACACCTTC

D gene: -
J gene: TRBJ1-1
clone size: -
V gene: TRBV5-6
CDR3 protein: CASSPRLGDTEAFF
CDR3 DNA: TGTGCCAGCAGCCCTCGCTTGGGAGATACTGAAGCTTTCTTT

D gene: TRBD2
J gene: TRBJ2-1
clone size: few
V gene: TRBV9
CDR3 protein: CASSVAGAGGYNEQFF
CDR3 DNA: TGTGCCAGCAGCGTAGCTGGGGCGGGAGGGTACAATGAGCAGTTCTTC

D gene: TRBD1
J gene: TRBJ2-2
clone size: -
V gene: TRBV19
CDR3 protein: CASSIDRVTGELFF
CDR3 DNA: TGTGCCAGTAGTATCGACAGGGTAACCGGGGAGCTGTTTTTT

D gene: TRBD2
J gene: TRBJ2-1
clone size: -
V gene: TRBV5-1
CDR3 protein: CASSATSGNNEQFF
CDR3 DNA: TGCGCCAGCAGCGCGACTAGCGGGAACAATGAGCAGTTCTTC

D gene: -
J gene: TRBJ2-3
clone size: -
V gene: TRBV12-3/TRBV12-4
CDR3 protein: CASIGGSGRTQYF
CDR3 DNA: TGTGCCAGCATTGGGGGTAGCGGACGCACGCAGTATTTT

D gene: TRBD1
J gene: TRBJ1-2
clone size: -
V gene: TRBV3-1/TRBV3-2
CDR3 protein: CASSHPGGANYGYTF
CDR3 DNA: TGTGCCAGCAGCCACCCAGGGGGAGCTAACTATGGCTACACCTTC

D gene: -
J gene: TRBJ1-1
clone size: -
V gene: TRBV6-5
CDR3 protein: CASSYRERTEAFF
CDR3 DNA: TGTGCCAGCAGTTACAGGGAGAGGACTGAAGCTTTCTTT

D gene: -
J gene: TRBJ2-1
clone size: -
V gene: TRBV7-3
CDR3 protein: CASSFGGGSYNEQFF
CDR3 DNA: TGTGCCAGCAGCTTCGGAGGCGGTTCCTACAATGAGCAGTTCTTC

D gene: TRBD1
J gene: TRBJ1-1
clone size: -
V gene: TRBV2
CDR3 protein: CASRGQGYTEAFF
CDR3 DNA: TGTGCCAGCAGGGGACAGGGATACACTGAAGCTTTCTTT

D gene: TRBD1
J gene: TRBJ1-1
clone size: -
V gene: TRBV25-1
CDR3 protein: CASSDQLTGSNTEAFF
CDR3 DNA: TGTGCCAGCAGTGACCAACTGACAGGGTCGAACACTGAAGCTTTCTTT

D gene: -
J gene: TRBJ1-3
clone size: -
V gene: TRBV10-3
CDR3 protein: CAIRDRSVLSGNTIYF
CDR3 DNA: TGTGCCATCAGGGACAGAAGCGTTCTCTCTGGAAACACCATATATTTT

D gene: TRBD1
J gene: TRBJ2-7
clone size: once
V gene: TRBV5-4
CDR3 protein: CASTVGGGQGIGRYEQYF
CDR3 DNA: TGTGCCAGCACCGTTGGGGGAGGACAGGGCATTGGTCGGTACGAGCAGTACTTC

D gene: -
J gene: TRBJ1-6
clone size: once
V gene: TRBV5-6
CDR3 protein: CASSLRRGDSYNSPLHF
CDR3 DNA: TGTGCCAGCAGCTTGCGGCGGGGGGACTCCTATAATTCACCCCTCCACTTT

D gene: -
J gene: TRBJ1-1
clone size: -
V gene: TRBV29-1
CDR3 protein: CGISEGNTEAFF
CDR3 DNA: TGCGGGATTTCAGAGGGGAACACTGAAGCTTTCTTT